These 21 T cell receptor beta chains were all obtained from the same sample, sequenced in a study of blood T cell repertoires in COVID-19. Assay: immunoSEQ multiplex PCR; the TCRdb copy retains only in-frame clones and omits some. The table shows 110,000 or so clones, with 60% to 85% occurring only once. Sequencing input: peripheral blood. These receptors were taken from a human donor in a cohort sampled during active or convalescent COVID-19.

The chain couples TRBV18 to TRBJ2-7; D is perhaps TRBD1 (6 bases). The length of the CDR3 is 14 residues. From germline, CDR1 is KGHSH and CDR2 LQKENI. Trimming took off 3 bases at V and 5 bases at J, with 14 bases between the two ends. The CDR3 loop reads CASSPTQGIHEQYF. The CDR3 DNA reads as TGTGCCAGCTCACCTACACAGGGTATACACGAGCAGTACTTC.

CDR3 region: CASSQRTYGYTF. Here the CDR3 DNA reads TGTGCCAGCAGTCAGCGGACCTATGGCTACACCTTC. The chain links TRBV28 to TRBJ1-2, with D uncertain. Trimming took 5 bases from V and 4 from J, leaving 8 bases between them. The CDR3 has 12 amino acids. In germline, CDR1 is MDHEN, CDR2 SYDVKM.

A few counts support this clone. The chain links TRBV10-3 to TRBJ2-3; possibly TRBD2 for D (5 bases). The CDR3 runs 14 residues. In germline, CDR1 is ENHRY, CDR2 SYGVKD. V was trimmed by 4 bases and J by 3 bases, leaving 11 bases between them. The CDR3 bases are TGTGCCATCAGTGTTGGCTTAGCGACAGATACGCAGTATTTT. This encodes CAISVGLATDTQYF.

V and J are TRBV3-1 (or the pseudogene TRBV3-2) and TRBJ2-7; D is possibly TRBD2 (6 bases). Germline CDR1 is LGHDT and CDR2 is YNNKEL (reference sequence). This CDR3 contains 14 residues. V was clipped by 4 bases and J by 2 bases, with 12 bases between them. The CDR3 nucleotides read TGTGCCAGCAGCCCCCGGGAGCGCCCCTACGAGCAGTACTTC. Translation gives CASSPRERPYEQYF.

The V and J genes are TRBV4-1 and TRBJ2-5, with D perhaps TRBD2 (7 bases). The CDR3 extends over 16 amino acids. Germline V lookup: CDR1 MGHRA, CDR2 YSYEKL. Trimming took 1 base from V and 5 from J, leaving 17 bases between them. DNA of the CDR3: TGCGCCAGCAGCCAAGTAGACGGGGGGCGAGGGGAGACCCAGTACTTC. Translating it yields CASSQVDGGRGETQYF.

The rearrangement joins TRBV6-6 to TRBJ2-7, with D maybe TRBD2 (5 bases). CDR1 is MNHNY, CDR2 SVGAGI, per germline (reference sequence). This CDR3 region has 13 residues. Trimming left V 5 bases short and J 4 bases short, with 12 bases between. CDR3: CASSLEGRYEQYF. The CDR3 coding sequence is TGTGCCAGCAGTCTCGAGGGCCGGTACGAGCAGTACTTC.

The rearrangement uses TRBV7-2 and TRBJ2-7; 9 bases are shared with TRBD1. Germline lookup yields CDR1 SGHTA and CDR2 FQGNSA. Trimming removed 7 bases from V and 4 bases from J; junction bases left unmatched: 5. This CDR3 is 13 amino acids long. The CDR3 nucleotides are TGTGCCAGCAAGCGGGACAGGGTTTACGAGCAGTACTTC. It specifies CASKRDRVYEQYF.

This chain joins TRBV10-3 and TRBJ2-2; a weak D match, TRBD2 (6 bases). This CDR3 is 14 amino acids long. Germline V gene lookup returns CDR1 ENHRY and CDR2 SYGVKD. The V end was cut by 8 bases, the J end by 7 bases, with 17 bases between. DNA of the CDR3: TGTGCCATCGGCTCGGGACCGGAGGGCGGGGAGCTGTTTTTT. Translation: CAIGSGPEGGELFF.

This clone was detected a few times. J is TRBJ1-2 and V is TRBV30; D may be TRBD1 (6 bases). Trimming shortened V by 0 bases and J by 3 bases, and 17 bases separated the two germline ends. Germline V gene sequence: CDR1 GTSNPN, CDR2 SVGIG (reference sequence). This CDR3 has 16 residues. This CDR3 is CAWSVQYGKGDYGYTF. The CDR3 coding sequence is TGTGCCTGGAGTGTACAGTACGGGAAGGGGGACTATGGCTACACCTTC.

CDR3 bases: TGTGCCAGCAGTCCTCGGACTAGCGGGAGTTCTTTGCGTTATGAGCAGTTCTTC. This gives the protein CASSPRTSGSSLRYEQFF. V gene TRBV6-6 combines with J gene TRBJ2-1; 13 bases are a match to TRBD2. V trimming: 5 bases; J trimming: 8 bases; junction bases outside the gene matches: 15. This CDR3 is built from 18 residues. The germline V gene has CDR1 MNHNY and CDR2 SVGAGI (reference sequence).

The chain couples TRBV11-2 to TRBJ1-4; D not certain. The germline CDR1 and CDR2 sequences are SGHAT and FQNNGV. Between the trimmed V and J ends, which lost 5 bases and 0 bases, there was a span of 10 bases. The CDR3 has 15 residues. The CDR3 loop reads CASSKNRATNEKLFF. In DNA form, the CDR3 reads TGTGCCAGCAGCAAAAACAGAGCAACTAATGAAAAACTGTTTTTT.

The rearrangement joins TRBV5-1 to TRBJ1-1; the D gene is possibly TRBD1 (6 bases). The germline V and J ends were trimmed by 0 bases and 6 bases, with 9 bases remaining between them. Germline V CDR1 and CDR2: SGHRS, YFSETQ. This CDR3 is 13 amino acids long. CDR3 in DNA: TGCGCCAGCAGCTTGGGACAGGCCCCTGAAGCTTTCTTT. It yields the protein CASSLGQAPEAFF.

The chain uses TRBV18 and TRBJ2-5, with TRBD2 identical over 12 bases. V gave up 0 bases and J gave up 5 bases; unmatched junction bases: 7. The CDR3 extends over 17 amino acids. Per the germline V gene, CDR1 is KGHSH and CDR2 is LQKENI. DNA of the CDR3: TGTGCCAGCTCACCACCAAAGGGACTAGCGGGTACGGAGACCCAGTACTTC. Encoded protein: CASSPPKGLAGTETQYF.

The chain joins TRBV28 to TRBJ2-1; TRBD2 is a possible D gene (6 bases). The CDR3 totals 12 residues. Per germline, CDR1 MDHEN and CDR2 SYDVKM. With 6 bases removed from V and 7 bases from J, the gap between germline ends came to 10 bases. The CDR3 protein is CASRGTLNEQFF. CDR3 nucleotides: TGTGCCAGCAGAGGGACTTTAAATGAGCAGTTCTTC.

The chain employs TRBV3-1 (or the pseudogene TRBV3-2) and TRBJ1-6; D unresolved. Trimming pared 2 bases from V and 6 bases from J, leaving 5 bases between. Germline values: CDR1 LGHDT, CDR2 YNNKEL (reference sequence). This CDR3 region has 13 residues. The CDR3 is CASSQQFNSPLHF. Written as DNA, the CDR3 is TGTGCCAGCAGCCAACAGTTTAATTCACCCCTCCACTTT.

The chain is built from TRBV10-2 and TRBJ2-5; TRBD2 matches 10 bases. Germline V gene sequence: CDR1 WSHSY, CDR2 SAAADI. The CDR3 runs 17 residues. V gave up 4 bases and J gave up 1 base; unmatched junction bases: 9. CDR3 nucleotides: TGCGCCAGCAGTGCCCTCACTAGCGGGGCCTTCCAAGAGACCCAGTACTTC. Amino acid sequence: CASSALTSGAFQETQYF.

In its sample, this clone was seen once. This rearrangement joins TRBV5-1 to TRBJ1-6; TRBD1 matches at 9 bases. From germline, CDR1 is SGHRS and CDR2 YFSETQ. The length of the CDR3 is 15 residues. V gave up 0 bases and J gave up 9 bases; unmatched junction bases: 4. This CDR3 reads CASSLAPGQGSPLHF. In DNA form, the CDR3 reads TGCGCCAGCAGCTTGGCACCGGGACAGGGTTCACCCCTCCACTTT.

This clone occurred a few times. The J gene is TRBJ2-2, the V gene TRBV6-5, with a possible D match to TRBD1 (6 bases). The ends were cut back, 6 bases at V and 8 bases at J, with 10 bases in the middle. The CDR3 is 12 residues long. Germline lookup yields CDR1 MNHEY and CDR2 SVGAGI. CDR3 coding DNA: TGTGCCAGCAGGCAAAGGGGGGGGGAGCTGTTTTTT. It yields the protein CASRQRGGELFF.

The chain uses TRBV4-2 and TRBJ1-5; D not resolved. The CDR3 consists of 16 residues. V was trimmed by 1 base and J by 1 base, leaving 11 bases between them. Germline lookup yields CDR1 LGHNA and CDR2 YNFKEQ. The CDR3 loop is CASSQAPRRSNQPQHF. The CDR3 DNA sequence: TGTGCCAGCAGCCAAGCCCCGAGGAGGAGCAATCAGCCCCAGCATTTT.

The V and J genes are TRBV5-4 and TRBJ2-5, with 11 bases fitting TRBD2. CDR3 size: 16 residues. The trim removed 4 bases at V and 2 bases at J, leaving 7 bases unmatched. Germline V CDR1 and CDR2: SGHNT, YYREEE (reference sequence). CDR3 sequence reads: CASSPDLAGGQETQYF. DNA of the CDR3: TGTGCCAGCAGCCCGGATTTAGCGGGGGGGCAAGAGACCCAGTACTTC.

The chain combines TRBV7-9 with TRBJ2-5; no clear D. V lost 3 bases, J lost 1 base, and 6 bases lay in between. This CDR3 contains 13 residues. CDR1 and CDR2 (germline): SEHNR, FQNEAQ (reference sequence). The CDR3 DNA reads as TGTGCCAGCAGCTTGGGCAGCCAAGAGACCCAGTACTTC. Translation: CASSLGSQETQYF.